The clone carrying this TCR beta chain appeared a few times. The sample belongs to a study of T-cell reconstitution after alpha-beta-depleted transplantation in children. Unique molecular identifiers were incorporated into the prepared TCRbeta library. TCRdb processed the PCR reads anew with MiXCR; each CDR3 protein has one entry. Among some 390,000 distinct CDR3 sequences, roughly 20% were seen once, and the ten largest hold less than 4.5%. The germline V gene has CDR1 SGDLS and CDR2 YYNGEE. This CDR3 comprises 15 residues. V was clipped by 0 bases and J by 3 bases, with 12 bases between them. The sequence was collected from a human donor who donated a stem cell graft to a child with acute myeloid leukemia. The sample was PBMCs from the stem cell graft donor, taken from the stem cell graft. The chain carries TRBV9 and TRBJ1-1; D not resolved. The CDR3: CASSVGWGPDTEAFF. The CDR3 region has the DNA TGTGCCAGCAGCGTAGGTTGGGGTCCGGACACTGAAGCTTTCTTT.